The present entry profiles one T cell receptor (beta chain) with its context. Its antigen remains unknown. These data belong to a study of monozygotic twins with inflammatory bowel disease. The study's findings and limits: TCRbeta diversity (inverse Simpson) was lower in IBD patients than in healthy co-twins.

Each UMI harboured a 6-nucleotide sample barcode and was appended via template switching. TCRdb reanalyzed the 5' RACE reads, giving one entry per CDR3 protein sequence and no DNA. Found here are approximately 420,000 distinct CDR3 sequences; the top ten clones hold 2% to 2.5%. The specimen was blood. The clonotype originates from a human donor with ulcerative colitis or Crohn's disease, or a healthy co-twin of an affected twin (not recorded which).

CDR3 residues: CSPGGGVQETQYF. The chain uses TRBV20-1 and TRBJ2-5; lacking DNA, the TRBD2 call made by TCRdb goes unchecked. CDR1 DFQATT and CDR2 SNEGSKA come from the germline V gene (reference sequence). The CDR3 loop spans 13 amino acids.